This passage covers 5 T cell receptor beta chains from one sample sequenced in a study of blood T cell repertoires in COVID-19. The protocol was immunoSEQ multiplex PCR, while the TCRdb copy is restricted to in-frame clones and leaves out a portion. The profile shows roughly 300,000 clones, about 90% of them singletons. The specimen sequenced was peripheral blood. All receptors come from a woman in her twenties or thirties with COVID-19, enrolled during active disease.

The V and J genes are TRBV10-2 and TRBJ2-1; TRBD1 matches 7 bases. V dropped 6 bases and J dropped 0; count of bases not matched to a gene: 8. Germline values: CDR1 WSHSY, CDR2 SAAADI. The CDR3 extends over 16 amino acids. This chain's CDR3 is CASRDWDRVSYNEQFF. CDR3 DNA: TGCGCCAGCAGAGACTGGGACAGAGTCTCCTACAATGAGCAGTTCTTC.

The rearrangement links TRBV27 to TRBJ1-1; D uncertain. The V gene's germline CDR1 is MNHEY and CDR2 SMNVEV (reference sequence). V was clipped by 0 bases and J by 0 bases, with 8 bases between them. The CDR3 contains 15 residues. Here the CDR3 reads CASSLSGSLNTEAFF. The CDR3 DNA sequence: TGTGCCAGCAGTTTATCTGGCAGTTTGAACACTGAAGCTTTCTTT.

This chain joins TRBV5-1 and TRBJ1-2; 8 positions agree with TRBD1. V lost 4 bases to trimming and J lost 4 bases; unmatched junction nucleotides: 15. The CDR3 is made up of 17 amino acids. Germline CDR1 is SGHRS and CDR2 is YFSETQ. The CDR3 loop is CASSTRTGRKHLYGYTF. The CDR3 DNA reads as TGCGCCAGCAGCACCCGGACAGGGCGGAAGCATCTCTATGGCTACACCTTC.

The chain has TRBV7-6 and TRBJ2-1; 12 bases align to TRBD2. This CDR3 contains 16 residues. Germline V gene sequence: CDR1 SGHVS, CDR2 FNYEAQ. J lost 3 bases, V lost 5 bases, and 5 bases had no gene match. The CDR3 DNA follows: TGTGCCAGCAGCCCCCAGACTAGCGGGGGCTACAATGAGCAGTTCTTC. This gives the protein CASSPQTSGGYNEQFF.

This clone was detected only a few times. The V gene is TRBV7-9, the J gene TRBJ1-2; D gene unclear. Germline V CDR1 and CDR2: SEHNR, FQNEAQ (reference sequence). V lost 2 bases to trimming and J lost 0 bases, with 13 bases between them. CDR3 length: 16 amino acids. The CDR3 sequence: CASSLITGRANYGYTF. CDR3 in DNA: TGTGCCAGCAGCTTAATTACGGGGAGAGCTAACTATGGCTACACCTTC. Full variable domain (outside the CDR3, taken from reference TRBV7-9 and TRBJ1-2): DTGVSQNPRHKITKRGQNVTFRCDPISEHNRLYWYRQTLGQGPEFLTYFQNEAQLEKSRLLSDRFSAERPKGSFSTLEIQRTEQGDSAMYLCASSLITGRANYGYTFGSGTRLTVV.